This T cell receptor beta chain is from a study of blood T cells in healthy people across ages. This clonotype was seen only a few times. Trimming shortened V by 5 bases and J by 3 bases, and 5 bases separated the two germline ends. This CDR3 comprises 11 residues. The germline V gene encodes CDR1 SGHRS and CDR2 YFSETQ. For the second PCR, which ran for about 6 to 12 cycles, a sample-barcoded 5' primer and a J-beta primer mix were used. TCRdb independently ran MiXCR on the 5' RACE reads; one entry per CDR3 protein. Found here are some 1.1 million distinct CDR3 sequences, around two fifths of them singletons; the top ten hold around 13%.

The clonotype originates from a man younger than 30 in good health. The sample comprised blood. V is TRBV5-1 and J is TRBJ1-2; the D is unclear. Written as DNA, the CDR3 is TGCGCCAGCAGTGGCCACTATGGCTACACCTTC. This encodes CASSGHYGYTF.